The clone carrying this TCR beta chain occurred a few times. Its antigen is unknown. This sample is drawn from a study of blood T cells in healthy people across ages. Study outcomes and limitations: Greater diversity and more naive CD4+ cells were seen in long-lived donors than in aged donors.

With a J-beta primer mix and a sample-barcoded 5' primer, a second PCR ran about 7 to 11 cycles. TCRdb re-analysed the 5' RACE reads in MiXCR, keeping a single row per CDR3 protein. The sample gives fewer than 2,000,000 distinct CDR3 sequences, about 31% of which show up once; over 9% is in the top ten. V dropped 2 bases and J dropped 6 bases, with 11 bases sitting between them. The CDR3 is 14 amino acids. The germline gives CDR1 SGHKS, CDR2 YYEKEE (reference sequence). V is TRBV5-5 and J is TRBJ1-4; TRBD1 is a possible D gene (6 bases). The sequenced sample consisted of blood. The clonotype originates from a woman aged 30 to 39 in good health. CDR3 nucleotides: TGTGCCAGCAGCTTACAGGGAAAGGATGAAAAACTGTTTTTT. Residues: CASSLQGKDEKLFF.